This TCR beta chain was recovered during a study of blood T cell repertoires in COVID-19. Original methodology: Cell counts per sample came from amplifying reference gene primers. The data were produced by immunoSEQ multiplex PCR, yet TCRdb's version contains in-frame clones alone and is incomplete. V and J calls and clone size follow that table, whereas D and trimming were derived from the DNA. The table records more than 95,000 clones, approximately 84% of them present only once. V lost 3 bases, J lost 1 base, and 9 bases lay in between. The CDR3 totals 13 residues. The germline V gene encodes CDR1 GTSNPN and CDR2 SVGIG (reference sequence).

V and J are TRBV30 and TRBJ1-2; D remains ambiguous. The sequencing sample was made of peripheral blood. The source of this sequence is a human donor in a cohort sampled during active COVID-19. CDR3 region: CAWSRGVNYGYTF. The CDR3 DNA reads as TGTGCCTGGAGCCGAGGAGTTAACTATGGCTACACCTTC.